The 18 T cell receptor beta chains presented below share a single source sample, sequenced in a study of Tregs in tolerant kidney transplant recipients. Related graft donors supplied nonmyeloablative bone marrow transplants, and mixed chimerism was transient. TCRdb keeps only in-frame clones here, not all; method: immunoSEQ multiplex PCR. Of 55,000 to 75,000 clones in the sample, around 87% are singletons; the top ten hold roughly 4%. The specimen comprised CD4+ T cells from blood (PBMCs), sampled 6 months after the transplant. All receptors derive from a human patient who received a combined kidney and bone marrow transplant. Part of the T cells may come from the graft donor.

The J gene is TRBJ2-7, the V gene TRBV6-6; D unclear. CDR1 is MNHNY, CDR2 SVGAGI, per germline (reference sequence). The length of the CDR3 is 16 residues. The ends were cut back, 2 bases at V and 0 bases at J, with 14 bases in the middle. The CDR3 sequence: CASSYRLFQISYEQYF. CDR3 bases: TGTGCCAGCAGTTACCGCCTCTTCCAGATCTCCTACGAGCAGTACTTC.

The CDR3 here is CASSPLAATDTQYF. The CDR3 nucleotides are TGTGCCAGCAGCCCCTTAGCGGCCACAGATACGCAGTATTTT. The chain uses TRBV13 and TRBJ2-3, with D maybe TRBD2 (6 bases). The CDR3 extends over 14 amino acids. The germline V gene encodes CDR1 PRHDT and CDR2 FYEKMQ (reference sequence). V lost 5 bases, J lost 2 bases, and 11 bases lay in between.

V and J are TRBV11-2 and TRBJ2-3; 7 bases match TRBD1. The CDR3 spans 16 residues. The junction had 6 bases not matched to a gene; V was cut back by 1 base and J by 2 bases. The V gene's germline CDR1 is SGHAT and CDR2 FQNNGV. CDR3: CASSLGRGRTTDTQYF. The CDR3 DNA follows: TGTGCCAGCAGCTTAGGAAGGGGGCGGACCACAGATACGCAGTATTTT.

This clone showed up just once. The chain is built from TRBV4-1 and TRBJ2-1; 13 bases fit TRBD2. Germline trimming cut 4 bases from V and 9 bases from J; bases unmatched to any gene: 6. The germline gives CDR1 MGHRA, CDR2 YSYEKL. CDR3 size: 15 residues. The CDR3 protein is CASSLGLAGRGEQFF. The CDR3 DNA reads TGCGCCAGCAGCCTGGGACTAGCGGGAAGAGGTGAGCAGTTCTTC.

The chain carries TRBV5-6 and TRBJ2-1; D remains unclear. Germline V lookup: CDR1 SGHDT, CDR2 YYEEEE. CDR3 size: 14 residues. V lost 0 bases and J lost 1, with 5 bases in between. CDR3 bases: TGTGCCAGCAGCTTGGGAGTTTCCTACAATGAGCAGTTCTTC. Translation gives CASSLGVSYNEQFF.

The chain couples TRBV5-1 to TRBJ2-1; TRBD2 agrees at 11 bases. The CDR3 is 18 residues long. Germline V gene lookup returns CDR1 SGHRS and CDR2 YFSETQ. The V and J ends lost 2 bases and 3 bases, in that order; junction bases with no gene match: 10. The CDR3 reads CASSFPTIAGGIYNEQFF. CDR3 DNA sequence: TGCGCCAGCAGCTTTCCTACCATAGCGGGAGGGATCTACAATGAGCAGTTCTTC.

The chain carries TRBV19 and TRBJ1-2; D might be TRBD1 (6 bases). The CDR3 sequence is 16 residues long. Trimming took 5 bases from V and 7 from J, leaving 23 bases between them. Germline V gene sequence: CDR1 LNHDA, CDR2 SQIVND (reference sequence). CDR3: CASSAHTTGGIIGYTF. In DNA form, the CDR3 reads TGTGCCAGTAGTGCCCATACGACAGGAGGAATAATTGGCTACACCTTC.

Concerning this clone itself: The same CDR3 also results from other DNA sequences found in this sample. The rearrangement uses TRBV11-2 and TRBJ1-5; 8 bases are a match to TRBD1. Germline CDR1 SGHAT, CDR2 FQNNGV. The ends lost 5 bases at V and 4 bases at J; junction bases unmatched: 4. This CDR3 is built from 14 residues. The chain's CDR3 is CASSRDRGNQPQHF. The CDR3 DNA follows: TGTGCCAGCAGCCGAGACAGGGGTAATCAGCCCCAGCATTTT. The full variable domain, rest sourced from reference TRBV11-2 and TRBJ1-5, is EAGVAQSPRYKIIEKRQSVAFWCNPISGHATLYWYQQILGQGPKLLIQFQNNGVVDDSQLPKDRFSAERLKGVDSTLKIQPAKLEDSAVYLCASSRDRGNQPQHFGDGTRLSIL.

The genes are TRBV4-1 and TRBJ1-4; weak D call: TRBD1 (6 bases). The germline CDR1 and CDR2 sequences are MGHRA and YSYEKL. V lost 8 bases to trimming and J lost 4 bases, with 17 bases between them. The CDR3 totals 15 residues. For the CDR3, the DNA is TGCGCCAGCGGGATCGGGACAAAAATTAATGAAAAACTGTTTTTT. Its protein product is CASGIGTKINEKLFF.

The V gene is TRBV2, the J gene TRBJ2-1; D unclear. Germline CDR1 is SNHLY and CDR2 is FYNNEI. Trimming took 7 bases from V and 4 from J, leaving 14 bases between them. The CDR3 spans 14 residues. The chain's CDR3 is CASTPRRHYNEQFF. In DNA, the CDR3 is TGTGCCAGCACCCCCCGGCGACATTACAATGAGCAGTTCTTC.

The chain employs TRBV7-2 and TRBJ2-7, with 11 bases that match TRBD2. V lost 3 bases, J lost 7 bases, and 5 bases stayed unmatched. Germline CDR1 SGHTA, CDR2 FQGNSA. The CDR3 length is 14 residues. Written as DNA, the CDR3 is TGTGCCAGCAGCTTTAGCGGGGGGGCCGGAGAGCAGTACTTC. Translating gives CASSFSGGAGEQYF.

DNA of the CDR3: TGTGCCAGCAGCTTGGCCTGGGACAGGGGTAGCAATCAGCCCCAGCATTTT. Protein product: CASSLAWDRGSNQPQHF. The chain links TRBV5-5 to TRBJ1-5; 10 positions agree with TRBD1. Germline CDR1 reads SGHKS; CDR2 reads YYEKEE (reference sequence). V shed 0 bases, J shed 0 bases, and the junction held 3 bases outside the gene matches. This CDR3 is built from 17 residues.

The genes are TRBV5-1 and TRBJ2-1; 10 nucleotides line up with TRBD2. There are 16 residues in the CDR3. CDR1 is SGHRS and CDR2 is YFSETQ in the germline V gene. V gave up 4 bases and J gave up 8 bases; unmatched junction bases: 12. The CDR3 protein is CASSPGLLAGVHEQFF. The CDR3 DNA reads as TGCGCCAGCAGCCCCGGCTTGCTAGCGGGAGTTCATGAGCAGTTCTTC.

The chain recombines TRBV27 with TRBJ1-5; 9 bases match TRBD1. The CDR3 runs to 16 residues. The germline CDR1 and CDR2 sequences are MNHEY and SMNVEV (reference sequence). J gave up 6 bases and V 6 bases, and 12 bases lay outside the gene matches. In nucleotides, the CDR3 is TGTGCCAGCAGGACCTTCCGGGACAGGGACAGTCAGCCCCAGCATTTT. It is translated as CASRTFRDRDSQPQHF.

The V call is TRBV29-1, the J call TRBJ1-2; possible D gene TRBD1, 5 bases. V shed 5 bases and J shed 5 bases, with 24 bases lying between them. Germline V gene data show CDR1 as SQVTM and CDR2 as ANQGSEA. The CDR3 extends over 16 amino acids. CDR3 amino acids: CSVNLLKTPGTYGYTF. For the CDR3, the DNA is TGCAGCGTTAACCTTCTTAAGACCCCGGGGACTTATGGCTACACCTTC.

This clone was seen a single time. One end of the junction is discordant with germline, which a read error may explain. Other DNA variants within this sample encode the same CDR3. The chain recombines TRBV7-6 with TRBJ1-6; 8 nucleotides match TRBD1. The V gene's germline CDR1 is SGHVS and CDR2 FNYEAQ. This CDR3 has 19 residues. CDR3 nucleotide sequence: TGTGCCAGCAGCTTAGAGGCAGGGGGCATTTATGGGCATAATTCCCCCCTCCACTTT. Its protein product is CASSLEAGGIYGHNSPLHF.

The chain couples TRBV29-1 to TRBJ1-1; D is unresolved. From germline, CDR1 is SQVTM and CDR2 ANQGSEA. This CDR3 has 12 residues. V gave up 7 bases and J gave up 2 bases, with 11 bases separating them. The DNA of the CDR3 is TGCAGCGCCGGGTGGGTTAACACTGAAGCTTTCTTT. Its translation: CSAGWVNTEAFF.

The chain has TRBV7-9 and TRBJ1-2; D call uncertain. This CDR3 spans 13 amino acids. Germline CDR1 and CDR2: SEHNR and FQNEAQ (reference sequence). V lost 5 bases and J 6 bases, leaving 13 bases between the germline ends. The CDR3 sequence is CASSPESTDGYTF. The DNA of the CDR3 is TGTGCCAGCAGCCCTGAGAGTACGGATGGCTACACCTTC.